The subject of this entry is one TCR beta chain. Its antigen is unknown. No per-base quality is available; no much larger clone lies one base away. This sample is part of a study of blood T cell repertoires in COVID-19 (TCRdb year 2020). For the wider study: Collaborator samples came from the United States, Italy and Spain and covered acute and convalescent phases of COVID-19. The prospective study material was composed of cDNA or gDNA derived from T cells, B-cell-depleted T cells, or PBMCs. The dataset comprised deeply sampled blood TCRbeta repertoires from subjects exposed to, actively infected with, or recovered from COVID-19. A freely available public database, intended as a resource for researchers studying the immune response to SARS-CoV-2, is where the repertoires were released. The samples were drawn from the first 160 participants of the ongoing ImmuneRACE study and from over a thousand subjects provided by 6 global collaborators. Nearly every sample came with metadata listing a de-identified subject ID, COVID-19 status, age in years and sex. Where HLA class I and class II types were available, the types were taken from metadata supplied by the sample provider, not from assay-based typing. The study at large found these results: The quantity of clinical and demographic metadata differed by source and by participant and was supplied without curation.

The germline V gene encodes CDR1 SEHNR and CDR2 FQNEAQ (reference sequence). The V end gives up 7 bases and the J end 5 bases, leaving 7 bases in the junction not matched to a gene. The cysteine opens and the phenylalanine closes a CDR3 of 13 amino acids. The entry retains the CDR3 DNA only, 39 bases that are in frame from base 1. Participants in the prospective study were aged roughly 18 to 89 years, lived in some 24 United States geographic areas, and enrolled through a virtual design. In the prospective study, participants were assigned to cohorts based on the clinical history participants reported in a screening survey and a study questionnaire. A participant counted as exposed if, within 2 weeks of entering the study, that participant had been in contact with someone who had a PCR-confirmed or clinician-diagnosed COVID-19 case. Each participant in the prospective study had whole blood, serum and a nasopharyngeal or oropharyngeal swab collected by mobile phlebotomists. Over a 2-month period, participants in the prospective study had the option of providing additional blood draws and questionnaires. Before DNA extraction, blood samples from the prospective study were shipped at room temperature or frozen.

TCRbeta CDR3 regions were amplified from genomic DNA using the immunoSEQ Assay, a bias-controlled multiplex PCR. The authors' pipeline ran thus. The number of nucleated cells in each sample was estimated by amplification of reference gene primers within the assay. To quantify the absolute abundance of each unique TCRbeta CDR3 rearrangement, sequence reads were collapsed and filtered. Productive Simpson clonality was computed per sample as the square root of Simpson's diversity index over productive rearrangements. Imported from immuneACCESS, the table was reduced by TCRdb to in-frame sequences with V and J called. These copies leave out some clones; in studies compared against another copy, an unresolved V gene accounts for under half, and the cause of the remainder is not known. V and J calls and clone size are given by that table; D and trimming were obtained from the DNA. Present in this sample are 300,000 to 350,000 clones, more than 85% of which were seen just once. Together, the top ten hold 3.9% of the sample.

This chain is built from TRBV7-9 and TRBJ1-1, with 7 junctional bases fitting TRBD1. The TCR originated in a woman in her twenties or thirties who had been exposed to COVID-19. Material for sequencing was PBMCs or T cells enriched from blood (not recorded which). CDR3 protein: CASNRGSETEAFF. In nucleotides, the sequence is TGTGCCAGCAACAGGGGCTCGGAGACTGAAGCTTTCTTT. With the portions outside the CDR3 filled from the reference TRBV7-9 and TRBJ1-1 genes, the complete variable region becomes DTGVSQNPRHKITKRGQNVTFRCDPISEHNRLYWYRQTLGQGPEFLTYFQNEAQLEKSRLLSDRFSAERPKGSFSTLEIQRTEQGDSAMYLCASNRGSETEAFFGQGTRLTVV.